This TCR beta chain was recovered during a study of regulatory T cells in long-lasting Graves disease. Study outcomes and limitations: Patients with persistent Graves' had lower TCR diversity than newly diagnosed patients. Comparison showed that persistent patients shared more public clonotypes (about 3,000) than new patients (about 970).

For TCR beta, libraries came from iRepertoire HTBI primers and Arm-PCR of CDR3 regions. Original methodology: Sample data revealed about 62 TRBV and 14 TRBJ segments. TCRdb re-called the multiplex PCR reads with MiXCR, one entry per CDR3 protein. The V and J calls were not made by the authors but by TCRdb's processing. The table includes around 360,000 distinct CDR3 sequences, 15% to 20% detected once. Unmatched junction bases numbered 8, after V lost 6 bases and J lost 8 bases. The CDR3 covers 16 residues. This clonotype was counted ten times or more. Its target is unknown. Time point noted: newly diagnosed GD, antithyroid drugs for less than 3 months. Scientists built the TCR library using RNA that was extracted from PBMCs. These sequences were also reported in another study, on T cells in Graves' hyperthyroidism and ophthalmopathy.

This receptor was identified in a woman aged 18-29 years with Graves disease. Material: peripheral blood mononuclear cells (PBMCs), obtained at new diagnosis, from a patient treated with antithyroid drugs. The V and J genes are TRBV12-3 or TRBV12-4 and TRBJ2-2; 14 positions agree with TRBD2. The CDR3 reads CASSHPGLAGGGELFF. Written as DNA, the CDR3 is TGTGCCAGCAGCCACCCCGGACTAGCGGGGGGTGGGGAGCTGTTTTTT.